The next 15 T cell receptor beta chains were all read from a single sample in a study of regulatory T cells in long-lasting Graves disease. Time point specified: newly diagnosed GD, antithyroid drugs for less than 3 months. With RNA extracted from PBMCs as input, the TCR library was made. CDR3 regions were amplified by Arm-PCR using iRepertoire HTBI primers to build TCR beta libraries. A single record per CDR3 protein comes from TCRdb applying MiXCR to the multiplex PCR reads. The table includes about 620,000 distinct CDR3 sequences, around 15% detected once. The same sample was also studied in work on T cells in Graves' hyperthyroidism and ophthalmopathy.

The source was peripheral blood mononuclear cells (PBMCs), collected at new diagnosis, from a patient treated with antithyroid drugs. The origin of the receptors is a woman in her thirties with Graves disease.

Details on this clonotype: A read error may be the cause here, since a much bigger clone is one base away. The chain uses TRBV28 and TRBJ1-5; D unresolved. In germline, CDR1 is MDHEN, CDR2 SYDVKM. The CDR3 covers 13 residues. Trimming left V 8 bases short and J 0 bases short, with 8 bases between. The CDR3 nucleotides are TGTGCCAGCGGGAGGTATAGCAATCAGCCCCAGCATTTT. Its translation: CASGRYSNQPQHF.

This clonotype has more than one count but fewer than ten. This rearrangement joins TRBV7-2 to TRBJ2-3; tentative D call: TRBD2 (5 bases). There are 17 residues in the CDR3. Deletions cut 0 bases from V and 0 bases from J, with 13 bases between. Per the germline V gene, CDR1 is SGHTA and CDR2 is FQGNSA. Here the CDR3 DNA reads TGTGCCAGCAGCTTAGCGCGGGTAGGGCGTAGCACAGATACGCAGTATTTT. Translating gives CASSLARVGRSTDTQYF.

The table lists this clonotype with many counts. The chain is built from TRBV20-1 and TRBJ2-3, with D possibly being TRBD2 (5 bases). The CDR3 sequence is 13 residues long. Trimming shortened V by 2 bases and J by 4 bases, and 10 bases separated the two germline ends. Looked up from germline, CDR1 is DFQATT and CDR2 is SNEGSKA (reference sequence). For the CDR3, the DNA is TGCAGTGCTAGACAGCCTAGCCCAGATACGCAGTATTTT. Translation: CSARQPSPDTQYF.

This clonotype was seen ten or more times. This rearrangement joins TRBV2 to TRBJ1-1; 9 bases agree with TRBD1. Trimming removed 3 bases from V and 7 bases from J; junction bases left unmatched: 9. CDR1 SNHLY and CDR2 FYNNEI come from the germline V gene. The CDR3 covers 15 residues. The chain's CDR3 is CASSEPGTGSGEAFF. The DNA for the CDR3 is TGTGCCAGCAGTGAGCCCGGGACAGGGTCCGGTGAAGCTTTCTTT.

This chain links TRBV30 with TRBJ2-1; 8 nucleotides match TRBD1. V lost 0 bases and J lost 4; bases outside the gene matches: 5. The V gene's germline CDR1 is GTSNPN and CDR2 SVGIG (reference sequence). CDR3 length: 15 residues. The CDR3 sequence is CAWSVQGARYNEQFF. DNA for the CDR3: TGTGCCTGGAGTGTCCAGGGGGCGAGATACAATGAGCAGTTCTTC.

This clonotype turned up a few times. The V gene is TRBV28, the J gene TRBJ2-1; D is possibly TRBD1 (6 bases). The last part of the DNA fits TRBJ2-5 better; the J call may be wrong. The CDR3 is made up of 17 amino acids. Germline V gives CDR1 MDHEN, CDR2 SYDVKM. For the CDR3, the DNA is TGTGCCAGCAGCATACCAGAATGGACAGACGTACGGGAGACCCAGTACTTC. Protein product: CASSIPEWTDVRETQYF.

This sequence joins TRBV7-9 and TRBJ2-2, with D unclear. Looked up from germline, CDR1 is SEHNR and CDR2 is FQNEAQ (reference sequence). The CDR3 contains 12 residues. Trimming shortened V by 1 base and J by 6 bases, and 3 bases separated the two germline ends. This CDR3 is CASSLEPGELFF. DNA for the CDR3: TGTGCCAGCAGCTTAGAACCCGGGGAGCTGTTTTTT.

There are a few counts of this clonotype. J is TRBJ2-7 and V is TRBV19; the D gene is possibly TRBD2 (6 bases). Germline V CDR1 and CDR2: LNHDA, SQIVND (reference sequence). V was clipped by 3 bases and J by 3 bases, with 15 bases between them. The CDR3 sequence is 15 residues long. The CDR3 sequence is CASSIGGLGLYEQYF. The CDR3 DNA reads TGTGCCAGTAGTATTGGAGGGTTGGGGCTCTACGAGCAGTACTTC.

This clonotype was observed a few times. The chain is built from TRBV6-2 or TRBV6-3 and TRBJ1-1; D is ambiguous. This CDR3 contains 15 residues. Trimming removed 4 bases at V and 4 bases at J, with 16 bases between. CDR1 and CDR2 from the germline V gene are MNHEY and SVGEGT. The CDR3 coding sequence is TGTGCCAGCAGTTGGACGGGCTCCTCTACCACTGAAGCTTTCTTT. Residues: CASSWTGSSTTEAFF.

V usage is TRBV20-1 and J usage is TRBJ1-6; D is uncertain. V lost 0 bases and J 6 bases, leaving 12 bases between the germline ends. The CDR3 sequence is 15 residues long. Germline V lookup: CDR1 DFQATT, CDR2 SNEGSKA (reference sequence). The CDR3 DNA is TGCAGTGCTAGAGATGGGGAAAGGAGTAATTCACCCCTCCACTTT. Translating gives CSARDGERSNSPLHF.

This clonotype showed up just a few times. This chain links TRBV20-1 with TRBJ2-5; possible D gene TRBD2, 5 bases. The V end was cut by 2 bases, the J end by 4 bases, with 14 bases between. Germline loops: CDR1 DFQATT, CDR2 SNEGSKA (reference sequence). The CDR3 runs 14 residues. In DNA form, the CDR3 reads TGCAGTGCTAGAACCGGGAAGGTTCCAGAGACCCAGTACTTC. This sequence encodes CSARTGKVPETQYF.

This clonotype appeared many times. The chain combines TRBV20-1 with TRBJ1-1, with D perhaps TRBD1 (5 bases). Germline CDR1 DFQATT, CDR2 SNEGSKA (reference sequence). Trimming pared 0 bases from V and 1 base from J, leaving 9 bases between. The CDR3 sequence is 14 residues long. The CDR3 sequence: CSAREGPTNTEAFF. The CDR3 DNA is TGCAGTGCTAGAGAGGGACCGACGAACACTGAAGCTTTCTTT.

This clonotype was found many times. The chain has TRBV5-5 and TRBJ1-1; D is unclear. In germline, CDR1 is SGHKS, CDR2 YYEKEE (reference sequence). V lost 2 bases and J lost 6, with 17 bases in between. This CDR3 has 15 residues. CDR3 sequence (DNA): TGTGCCAGCAGCTTACCACCGGGTCCTGCCCCTGAAGCTTTCTTT. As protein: CASSLPPGPAPEAFF.

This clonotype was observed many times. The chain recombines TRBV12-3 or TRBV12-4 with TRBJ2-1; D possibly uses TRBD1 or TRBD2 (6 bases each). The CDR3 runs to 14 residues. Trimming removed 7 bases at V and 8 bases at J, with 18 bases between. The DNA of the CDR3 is TGTGCCAGCACAGCTAGCAGGGGCGGGGATGAGCAGTTCTTC. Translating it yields CASTASRGGDEQFF.

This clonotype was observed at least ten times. The DNA of the CDR3 is TGTGCCAGCAGTCCTCGACAGGGCTATCAGCCCCAGCATTTT. Protein: CASSPRQGYQPQHF. This chain joins TRBV28 and TRBJ1-5; 7 bases agree with TRBD1. The CDR3 is 14 residues long. CDR1 and CDR2 from the germline V gene are MDHEN and SYDVKM. Losses at the gene ends were 5 bases for V and 5 bases for J; bases not matched to a gene: 6.